Below, one TCR beta chain is given with its context. The CDR3 length is 13 residues. Germline CDR1 is SGHVS and CDR2 is FQNEAQ. Trimming pared 3 bases from V and 4 bases from J, leaving 9 bases between. These data originate in a study of T-cell memory formation after mild COVID-19. TCRdb analysed the 5' RACE reads with MiXCR anew, one entry per CDR3 protein. The data hold around 160,000 distinct CDR3 sequences, with about 9.9% observed a single time. This chain uses TRBV7-8 with TRBJ1-1, with unresolved D. What was sequenced was PBMCs or a T cell subset sorted from them (not recorded which). This receptor was identified in a man aged 18 to 30 who had mild COVID-19 (a few samples of this study predate the infection). Cell type and time point are not known. The CDR3 protein is CASSFRVVTEAFF. DNA for the CDR3: TGTGCCAGCAGCTTTCGGGTGGTCACTGAAGCTTTCTTT.